The T cell receptor beta chain described here comes from a study of technical replicates of blood from several donors. Sequencing was performed with immunoSEQ multiplex PCR; in TCRdb, only in-frame clones are kept and a portion is missing. The sample gives about 82,000 clones, approximately 94% of which show up once; 0.39% is in the top ten. J gave up 0 bases and V 2 bases, and 1 base lay outside the gene matches. Germline CDR1 reads SGHTA; CDR2 reads FQGTGA. The CDR3 sequence is 15 residues long. Sequenced material: T cells isolated from PBMCs. The clonotype was recovered from a human donor in good health. V is TRBV7-3 and J is TRBJ2-7, with 10 bases aligning to TRBD2. Here the CDR3 DNA reads TGTGCCAGCAGCTTAGCTAGCGGGAGCTCCTACGAGCAGTACTTC. It yields the protein CASSLASGSSYEQYF. Based on the CDR3 plus reference TRBV7-3 and TRBJ2-7, the full variable domain is GAGVSQTPSNKVTEKGKYVELRCDPISGHTALYWYRQSLGQGPEFLIYFQGTGAADDSGLPNDRFFAVRPEGSVSTLKIQRTERGDSAVYLCASSLASGSSYEQYFGPGTRLTVT.